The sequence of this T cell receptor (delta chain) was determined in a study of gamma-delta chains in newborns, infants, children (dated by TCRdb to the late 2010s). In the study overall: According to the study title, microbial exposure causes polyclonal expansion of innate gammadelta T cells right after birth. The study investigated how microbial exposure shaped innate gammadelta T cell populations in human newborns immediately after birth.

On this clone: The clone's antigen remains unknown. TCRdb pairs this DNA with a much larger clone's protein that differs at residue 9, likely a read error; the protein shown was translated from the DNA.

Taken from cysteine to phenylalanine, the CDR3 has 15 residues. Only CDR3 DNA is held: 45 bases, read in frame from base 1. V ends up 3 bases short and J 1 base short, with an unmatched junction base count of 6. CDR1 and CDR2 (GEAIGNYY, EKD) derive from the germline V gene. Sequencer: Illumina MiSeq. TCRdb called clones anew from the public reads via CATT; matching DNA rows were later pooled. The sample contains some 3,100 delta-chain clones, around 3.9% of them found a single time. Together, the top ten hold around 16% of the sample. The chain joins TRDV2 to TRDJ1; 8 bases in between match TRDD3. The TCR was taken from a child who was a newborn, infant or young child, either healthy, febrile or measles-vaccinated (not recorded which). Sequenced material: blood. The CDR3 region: CACDRLLGGTDKLIF. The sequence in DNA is TGTGCCTGTGACCGTTTACTGGGGGGCACCGATAAACTCATCTTT.